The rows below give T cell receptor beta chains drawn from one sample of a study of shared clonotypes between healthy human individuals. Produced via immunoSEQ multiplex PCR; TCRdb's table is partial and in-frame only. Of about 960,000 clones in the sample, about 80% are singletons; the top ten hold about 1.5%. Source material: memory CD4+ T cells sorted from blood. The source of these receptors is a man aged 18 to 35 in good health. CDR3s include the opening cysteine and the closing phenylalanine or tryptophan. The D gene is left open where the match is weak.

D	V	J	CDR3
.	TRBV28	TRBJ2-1	CASSPGTEQFF
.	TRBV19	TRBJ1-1	CASSAIGEATEAFF
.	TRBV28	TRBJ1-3	CASSLFGPGGEANTIYF
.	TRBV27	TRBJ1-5	CASSLNIDQPQHF
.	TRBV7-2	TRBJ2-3	CASSSLSDTQYF
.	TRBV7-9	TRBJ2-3	CASSSHSVGATDTQYF
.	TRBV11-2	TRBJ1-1	CASRSDRNTEAFF
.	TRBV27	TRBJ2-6	CASSSLTSGANVLTF
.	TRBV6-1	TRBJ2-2	CASRRRDTGELFF
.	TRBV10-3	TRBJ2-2	CAISANTGELFF
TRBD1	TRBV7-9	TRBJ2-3	CASSPRTGGGTQYF
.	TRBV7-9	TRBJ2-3	CASSLEVIDTQYF
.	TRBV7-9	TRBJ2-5	CASSSGETQYF
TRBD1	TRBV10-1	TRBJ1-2	CASRKTGQGYTF
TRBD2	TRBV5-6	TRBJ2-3	CASSPGLAGGSADTQYF
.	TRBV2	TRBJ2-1	CASSASWLAGNNEQFF
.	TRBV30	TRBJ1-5	CAWKGGGLGQPQHF
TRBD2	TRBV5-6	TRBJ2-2	CASSFRTSLNTGELFF
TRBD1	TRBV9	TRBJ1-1	CASSALDRDSEAFF
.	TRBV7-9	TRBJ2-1	CASSLTEQGNEQFF
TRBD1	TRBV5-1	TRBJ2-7	CASSSGGLDTYEQYF
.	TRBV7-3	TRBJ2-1	CASSLLGSSYNEQFF
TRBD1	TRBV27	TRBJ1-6	CASSYQGGQFNSPLHF
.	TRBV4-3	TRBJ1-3	CASSPEGIGGNTIYF
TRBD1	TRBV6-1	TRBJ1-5	CASSAVTGGNQPQHF
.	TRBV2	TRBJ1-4	CASSELLGLGEKLFF
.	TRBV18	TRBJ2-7	CASSPPGTSYEQYF
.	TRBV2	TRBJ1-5	CASSIMGQTYQPQHF
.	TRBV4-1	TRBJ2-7	CASSEGLSAKGEQYF
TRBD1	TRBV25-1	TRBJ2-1	CASSGLNKGAEQFF
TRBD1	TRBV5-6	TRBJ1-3	CASSLPGQFSGNTIYF
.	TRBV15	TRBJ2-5	CATSGRNPFQETQYF
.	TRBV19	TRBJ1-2	CASSMPGLSNYGYTF
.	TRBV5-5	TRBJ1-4	CASSLSQSGEKLFF
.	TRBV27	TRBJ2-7	CASSRATYPYEQYF
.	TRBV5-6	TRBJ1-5	CASSWRDSGQPQHF
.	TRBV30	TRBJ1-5	CAWSVYNQPQHF
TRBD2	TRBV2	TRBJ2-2	CASSGTSAGELFF
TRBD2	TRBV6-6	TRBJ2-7	CASTMTSASSYEQYF
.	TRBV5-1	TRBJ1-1	CASSLTANTEAFF
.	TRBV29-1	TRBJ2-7	CSVAERTSSYEQYF
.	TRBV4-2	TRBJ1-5	CASSQDWRGEQRVQPQHF